Listed below are T cell receptor beta chains from one sample, sequenced in a study of blood T cell repertoires in COVID-19. Sequencing used immunoSEQ multiplex PCR; TCRdb keeps in-frame clones, though not all of them. The data show around 150,000 clones, under 80% seen once. The specimen sequenced was peripheral blood. These receptors all come from a man in his sixties or seventies with acute or convalescent COVID-19. CDR3s include the opening cysteine and the closing phenylalanine or tryptophan. Each record gives: J gene, D gene, clone size, V gene, CDR3 DNA, CDR3 protein. The D gene is left open where the match is weak. Clone size is shown for a subset of rows, as once, few, many or a class of expanded clone.

J gene: TRBJ1-5
D gene: -
clone size: once
V gene: TRBV11-2
CDR3 DNA: TGTGCCAGCAGCTTATCACACGGCAATCAGCCCCAGCATTTT
CDR3 protein: CASSLSHGNQPQHF

J gene: TRBJ1-6
D gene: TRBD1
clone size: -
V gene: TRBV2
CDR3 DNA: TGTGCCAGCACCGACGGGACAGGGGTTTATTCACCCCTCCACTTT
CDR3 protein: CASTDGTGVYSPLHF

J gene: TRBJ1-1
D gene: -
clone size: -
V gene: TRBV24-1
CDR3 DNA: TGTGCCACCAGTGATTTCTCCTCGGGGGTTGGGGCTTTCTTT
CDR3 protein: CATSDFSSGVGAFF

J gene: TRBJ2-5
D gene: -
clone size: -
V gene: TRBV18
CDR3 DNA: TGTGCCAGCTCACAGGAACAGGGGAGGAAAGAGACCCAGTACTTC
CDR3 protein: CASSQEQGRKETQYF

J gene: TRBJ1-4
D gene: TRBD1
clone size: once
V gene: TRBV12-3/TRBV12-4
CDR3 DNA: TGTGCCAGCAGTCCGGACAGGGGGCTGTTTTTT
CDR3 protein: CASSPDRGLFF

J gene: TRBJ2-1
D gene: TRBD2
clone size: -
V gene: TRBV3-1/TRBV3-2
CDR3 DNA: TGTGCCAGCAGCCAGGGAGGGACTAGCGGAAATTACAATGAGCAGTTCTTC
CDR3 protein: CASSQGGTSGNYNEQFF

J gene: TRBJ2-7
D gene: TRBD2
clone size: -
V gene: TRBV5-1
CDR3 DNA: TGCGCCAGCCGAATATCCCCGACTAGCGGCCCCCTCTACGAGCAGTACTTC
CDR3 protein: CASRISPTSGPLYEQYF

J gene: TRBJ2-1
D gene: TRBD2
clone size: -
V gene: TRBV7-7
CDR3 DNA: TGTGCTAGCAGCCCTAGCGGTAGTACCTACAATGAGCAGTTCTTC
CDR3 protein: CASSPSGSTYNEQFF

J gene: TRBJ2-7
D gene: TRBD2
clone size: once
V gene: TRBV6-5
CDR3 DNA: TGTGCCAGCACTAGCGGGTACGAGCAGTACTTC
CDR3 protein: CASTSGYEQYF

J gene: TRBJ2-1
D gene: -
clone size: -
V gene: TRBV28
CDR3 DNA: TGTGCCAGCAGTTTGGCTGGCGGGGTCAACAATGAGCAGTTCTTC
CDR3 protein: CASSLAGGVNNEQFF

J gene: TRBJ2-7
D gene: TRBD2
clone size: -
V gene: TRBV6-5
CDR3 DNA: TGTGCCAGCAGGTTTTTAGCGGGGGGCTCCCTCGAGCAGTACTTC
CDR3 protein: CASRFLAGGSLEQYF

J gene: TRBJ2-5
D gene: TRBD2
clone size: -
V gene: TRBV7-2
CDR3 DNA: TGTGCCAGCAGCCCCGGGACTAGCGGGGCAGGGGAGACCCAGTACTTC
CDR3 protein: CASSPGTSGAGETQYF

J gene: TRBJ1-2
D gene: TRBD1
clone size: -
V gene: TRBV3-1/TRBV3-2
CDR3 DNA: TGTGCCAGCAGCCTCACGGAGGGGGCGCATCAAGGCTACACCTTC
CDR3 protein: CASSLTEGAHQGYTF

J gene: TRBJ1-2
D gene: TRBD1
clone size: -
V gene: TRBV9
CDR3 DNA: TGTGCCAGCAGCCCGCAGGGGGCCAATGGCTACACCTTC
CDR3 protein: CASSPQGANGYTF

J gene: TRBJ1-1
D gene: -
clone size: once
V gene: TRBV11-2
CDR3 DNA: TGTGCCAGCAGCCCTGGAGACCTGAAAGGAGCTTTCTTT
CDR3 protein: CASSPGDLKGAFF

J gene: TRBJ2-1
D gene: -
clone size: -
V gene: TRBV7-2
CDR3 DNA: TGTGCCAGCAGCCCGGGGGGGGACAGGGTATTAAGTGAGCAGTTCTTC
CDR3 protein: CASSPGGDRVLSEQFF

J gene: TRBJ1-1
D gene: TRBD1
clone size: few
V gene: TRBV5-1
CDR3 DNA: TGCGCCAGCAGCTTTCCGGGACAGGGACCTTTGGGGGCTTTCTTT
CDR3 protein: CASSFPGQGPLGAFF

J gene: TRBJ2-3
D gene: -
clone size: -
V gene: TRBV5-3
CDR3 DNA: TGTGCCAGAAGCTTGGCTTACAGGAGCACAGATACGCAGTATTTT
CDR3 protein: CARSLAYRSTDTQYF

J gene: TRBJ2-1
D gene: TRBD2
clone size: -
V gene: TRBV18
CDR3 DNA: TGTGCCAGCTCACCACCGATTCAAGCGGGGGGGTTGAGTTCCTACAATGAGCAGTTCTTC
CDR3 protein: CASSPPIQAGGLSSYNEQFF

J gene: TRBJ1-1
D gene: -
clone size: -
V gene: TRBV18
CDR3 DNA: TGTGCCAGCTCACCTGGGGGGTCTGACACTGAAGCTTTCTTT
CDR3 protein: CASSPGGSDTEAFF

J gene: TRBJ1-5
D gene: -
clone size: few
V gene: TRBV6-6
CDR3 DNA: TGTGCCAGCAGCGATAATCTGGAGTATCAGCCCCAGCATTTT
CDR3 protein: CASSDNLEYQPQHF

J gene: TRBJ1-2
D gene: TRBD1
clone size: -
V gene: TRBV5-6
CDR3 DNA: TGTGCCAGCAGCCAGACCTTAACGACAGGGAACTATGGCTACACCTTC
CDR3 protein: CASSQTLTTGNYGYTF

J gene: TRBJ2-3
D gene: TRBD2
clone size: -
V gene: TRBV5-1
CDR3 DNA: TGCGCCAGCATCCTGAGCCCTAGCGGGGGCACAGATACGCAGTATTTT
CDR3 protein: CASILSPSGGTDTQYF

J gene: TRBJ2-7
D gene: TRBD2
clone size: few
V gene: TRBV6-4
CDR3 DNA: TGTGCCAGCAGTGACAGGCTAGCGGGAAACGAGCAGTACTTC
CDR3 protein: CASSDRLAGNEQYF

J gene: TRBJ1-5
D gene: -
clone size: -
V gene: TRBV2
CDR3 DNA: TGTGCCAGCAGTGAAGGTTCCCCAGGCAATCAGCCCCAGCATTTT
CDR3 protein: CASSEGSPGNQPQHF

J gene: TRBJ2-7
D gene: TRBD1
clone size: -
V gene: TRBV19
CDR3 DNA: TGTGCCAGTAGTGGGAGGACAGGGGGCTACGAGCAGTACTTC
CDR3 protein: CASSGRTGGYEQYF

J gene: TRBJ2-1
D gene: TRBD1
clone size: -
V gene: TRBV25-1
CDR3 DNA: TGTGCCAGCAGTGTGACCGGGACAGGGGGATACAATGAGCAGTTCTTC
CDR3 protein: CASSVTGTGGYNEQFF

J gene: TRBJ2-1
D gene: TRBD2
clone size: -
V gene: TRBV9
CDR3 DNA: TGTGCCAGCAGCGTTAAAGCGGGACTAGGCGGCAATGAGCAGTTCTTC
CDR3 protein: CASSVKAGLGGNEQFF

J gene: TRBJ1-2
D gene: -
clone size: -
V gene: TRBV6-2/TRBV6-3
CDR3 DNA: TGTGCCAGCAGTTTACTCCCCACTAGGGGGGGCAATGGCTACACCTTC
CDR3 protein: CASSLLPTRGGNGYTF

J gene: TRBJ2-2
D gene: TRBD1
clone size: -
V gene: TRBV7-9
CDR3 DNA: TGTGCCAGCAGCCGGGACAGGGGTTCTAATACCCTAACCGGGGAGCTGTTTTTT
CDR3 protein: CASSRDRGSNTLTGELFF

J gene: TRBJ2-1
D gene: TRBD1
clone size: few
V gene: TRBV5-1
CDR3 DNA: TGCGCCAGCAGCTTGGAGGGACAGGCAAGCTCCTACAATGAGCAGTTCTTC
CDR3 protein: CASSLEGQASSYNEQFF

J gene: TRBJ1-1
D gene: TRBD1
clone size: -
V gene: TRBV28
CDR3 DNA: TGTGCCAGCAGTTTGCTAGGACAGGTCGTTTCGAACACTGAAGCTTTCTTT
CDR3 protein: CASSLLGQVVSNTEAFF

J gene: TRBJ1-2
D gene: -
clone size: -
V gene: TRBV6-1
CDR3 DNA: TGTGCCAGCAGTGAAAAAATTAACTCGGGCTATGGCTACACCTTC
CDR3 protein: CASSEKINSGYGYTF

J gene: TRBJ1-3
D gene: -
clone size: -
V gene: TRBV18
CDR3 DNA: TGTGCCAGCTCACCATACGATCCCCAGGCGAGCTCTGGAAACACCATATATTTT
CDR3 protein: CASSPYDPQASSGNTIYF

J gene: TRBJ1-1
D gene: -
clone size: -
V gene: TRBV6-6
CDR3 DNA: TGTGCCAGCAGTTACTCTGCCGAGTACACTGAAGCTTTCTTT
CDR3 protein: CASSYSAEYTEAFF

J gene: TRBJ2-7
D gene: TRBD2
clone size: -
V gene: TRBV4-2
CDR3 DNA: TGTGCCAGCAGCCAGACCGTTAGCGGGAGTTTCTCGGACGAGCAGTACTTC
CDR3 protein: CASSQTVSGSFSDEQYF

J gene: TRBJ2-6
D gene: -
clone size: few
V gene: TRBV10-3
CDR3 DNA: TGTGCCATCAGTGATTCCGGGGGAGCTGGGGCCAACGTCCTGACTTTC
CDR3 protein: CAISDSGGAGANVLTF

J gene: TRBJ2-1
D gene: -
clone size: -
V gene: TRBV5-8
CDR3 DNA: TGTGCCAGCATTCCGGGAGCCAGGCAAAGCGGGGAGCAGTTCTTC
CDR3 protein: CASIPGARQSGEQFF

J gene: TRBJ2-7
D gene: TRBD2
clone size: -
V gene: TRBV2
CDR3 DNA: TGTGCCAGCAGTTTGGGACTAGCGTCTCTCGAGCAGTACTTC
CDR3 protein: CASSLGLASLEQYF

J gene: TRBJ2-7
D gene: TRBD1
clone size: few
V gene: TRBV5-4
CDR3 DNA: TGTGCCAGCAGCCAAGGTCCCGGGACAGGAAACTTC
CDR3 protein: CASSQGPGTGNF

J gene: TRBJ1-1
D gene: -
clone size: -
V gene: TRBV20-1
CDR3 DNA: TGCAGTGCTAGTTCCCCAGGGCGACGAGCTGAAGCTTTCTTT
CDR3 protein: CSASSPGRRAEAFF

J gene: TRBJ1-3
D gene: -
clone size: few
V gene: TRBV11-2
CDR3 DNA: TGTGCCAGCAGCTTACAGTTCTCTGGAAACACCATATATTTT
CDR3 protein: CASSLQFSGNTIYF

J gene: TRBJ1-4
D gene: -
clone size: -
V gene: TRBV27
CDR3 DNA: TGTGCCAGCAGTACTAACAGGCCGGGGGCAACTAATGAAAAACTGTTTTTT
CDR3 protein: CASSTNRPGATNEKLFF

J gene: TRBJ1-2
D gene: TRBD1
clone size: -
V gene: TRBV5-4
CDR3 DNA: TGTGCCAGCAGCTCACCCGCCGGGACAGAAAACTATGGCTACACCTTC
CDR3 protein: CASSSPAGTENYGYTF

J gene: TRBJ2-2
D gene: TRBD2
clone size: -
V gene: TRBV11-2
CDR3 DNA: TGTGCCAGCAGCGCGGGGGCGAACACCGGGGAGCTGTTTTTT
CDR3 protein: CASSAGANTGELFF

J gene: TRBJ1-5
D gene: TRBD1
clone size: -
V gene: TRBV6-5
CDR3 DNA: TGTGCCAGCAGTCCCCGGGACAGGGACAATCAGCCCCAGCATTTT
CDR3 protein: CASSPRDRDNQPQHF

J gene: TRBJ1-1
D gene: -
clone size: -
V gene: TRBV5-4
CDR3 DNA: TGTGCCAGCAGCTTGGCGACAGGCCTGAACACTGAAGCTTTCTTT
CDR3 protein: CASSLATGLNTEAFF

J gene: TRBJ1-1
D gene: -
clone size: few
V gene: TRBV6-5
CDR3 DNA: TGTGCCAGCTTGAGGCGGGCGAACACTGAAGCTTTCTTT
CDR3 protein: CASLRRANTEAFF

J gene: TRBJ1-2
D gene: TRBD1
clone size: -
V gene: TRBV5-6
CDR3 DNA: TGTGCCAGCAGCTTCCTCGGACAGGGAGATAACTATGGCTACACCTTC
CDR3 protein: CASSFLGQGDNYGYTF

J gene: TRBJ1-1
D gene: -
clone size: few
V gene: TRBV6-6
CDR3 DNA: TGTGCCAGCAGCCAAACAGTCACTGAAGCTTTCTTT
CDR3 protein: CASSQTVTEAFF

J gene: TRBJ2-5
D gene: TRBD2
clone size: -
V gene: TRBV5-1
CDR3 DNA: TGCGCCAGCAGCTTGGAGACTAGCGGGGCTCATTCGACCCAGTACTTC
CDR3 protein: CASSLETSGAHSTQYF

J gene: TRBJ1-1
D gene: TRBD1
clone size: -
V gene: TRBV5-1
CDR3 DNA: TGCGCCAGCAGTGGCCTAGGGGGCCTTTTAAACACTGAAGCTTTCTTT
CDR3 protein: CASSGLGGLLNTEAFF

J gene: TRBJ1-3
D gene: -
clone size: -
V gene: TRBV7-9
CDR3 DNA: TGTGCCAGCAGCTCGGGGGGTAACCCTGGAAACACCATATATTTT
CDR3 protein: CASSSGGNPGNTIYF